The next 8 T cell receptor beta chains were all read from a single sample in a study of blood T cell repertoires in COVID-19. Using immunoSEQ multiplex PCR, the repertoire was profiled, and TCRdb retains in-frame clones only, with some absent. The repertoire holds under 100,000 clones, with roughly 89% as singletons. Specimen: peripheral blood. The receptors here all came from a man aged 50 to 60 with active COVID-19.

V is TRBV4-1 and J is TRBJ1-1; 9 nucleotides line up with TRBD1. The ends lost 1 base at V and 1 base at J; junction bases unmatched: 7. Germline values: CDR1 MGHRA, CDR2 YSYEKL. There are 17 residues in the CDR3. The CDR3 nucleotides are TGCGCCAGCAGCCAAGGGGCGGGACAGGGACAGAACACTGAAGCTTTCTTT. Translated, it gives CASSQGAGQGQNTEAFF.

This chain joins TRBV25-1 and TRBJ2-7; 8 bases map to TRBD2. There are 15 residues in the CDR3. Germline CDR1 reads MGHDK; CDR2 reads SYGVNS. J gave up 0 bases and V 6 bases, and 7 bases lay outside the gene matches. The CDR3 is CASSVLAGRSYEQYF. CDR3 nucleotides: TGTGCCAGCAGCGTATTAGCGGGACGCTCCTACGAGCAGTACTTC.

The CDR3, as DNA: TGTGCCAGCAGTTTAGGGGTCAGGGGGGGCAATCAGCCCCAGCATTTT. This translates into CASSLGVRGGNQPQHF. The chain uses TRBV28 and TRBJ1-5, with 7 bases matching TRBD1. CDR1 is MDHEN and CDR2 is SYDVKM in the germline V gene. With V trimmed by 2 bases and J by 2 bases, 6 bases remained unmatched. The CDR3 has 16 residues. The full variable domain, in which reference TRBV28 and TRBJ1-5 provide the parts outside the CDR3, is DVKVTQSSRYLVKRTGEKVFLECVQDMDHENMFWYRQDPGLGLRLIYFSYDVKMKEKGDIPEGYSVSREKKERFSLILESASTNQTSMYLCASSLGVRGGNQPQHFGDGTRLSIL.

The V and J genes are TRBV28 and TRBJ1-5, with D tentatively TRBD1 (6 bases). The CDR3 spans 15 residues. With 3 bases removed from V and 10 bases from J, the gap between germline ends came to 19 bases. CDR1 is MDHEN, CDR2 SYDVKM, per germline. CDR3 residues: CASSFPSGALQPQHF. CDR3 sequence (DNA): TGTGCCAGCAGTTTCCCATCAGGGGCCCTCCAACCCCAGCATTTT.

This chain joins TRBV5-5 and TRBJ2-5; 8 bases agree with TRBD2. Germline CDR1 and CDR2: SGHKS and YYEKEE (reference sequence). Losses at the gene ends were 4 bases for V and 4 bases for J; bases not matched to a gene: 6. This CDR3 spans 14 amino acids. The CDR3 here is CASSRGLELETQYF. In DNA form, the CDR3 reads TGTGCCAGCAGCCGGGGACTAGAGTTAGAGACCCAGTACTTC.

This clone was detected once. The chain links TRBV4-3 to TRBJ2-3; TRBD1 agrees at 7 bases. Germline V lookup: CDR1 LGHNA, CDR2 YSLEER. J gave up 3 bases and V 0 bases, and 6 bases lay outside the gene matches. The CDR3 covers 16 residues. CDR3 amino acids: CASSQDRGQRTDTQYF. The CDR3 DNA sequence: TGCGCCAGCAGCCAAGATCGGGGACAGCGTACAGATACGCAGTATTTT.

The chain has TRBV18 and TRBJ1-2, with 8 positions matching TRBD1. The length of the CDR3 is 16 residues. Per the germline V gene, CDR1 is KGHSH and CDR2 is LQKENI. The junction had 6 bases not matched to a gene; V was cut back by 0 bases and J by 3 bases. The CDR3 DNA follows: TGTGCCAGCTCACCACCGGGCCCGGACAGGGACTATGGCTACACCTTC. Its protein product is CASSPPGPDRDYGYTF.

This rearrangement joins TRBV18 to TRBJ1-2; tentatively, D is TRBD1 (5 bases). CDR3 length equals 15 residues. The V and J ends lost 1 base and 0 bases respectively, with 9 bases between them. From germline, CDR1 is KGHSH and CDR2 LQKENI. The CDR3 sequence: CASSPLDKTNYGYTF. The DNA of the CDR3 is TGTGCCAGCTCACCACTGGACAAGACTAACTATGGCTACACCTTC.